Below are 31 T cell receptor beta chains sequenced from a single sample in a study of shared clonotypes between healthy human individuals. Assay used: immunoSEQ multiplex PCR; TCRdb lists only in-frame clones, some missing. The table records some 1.5 million clones, about 96% of them present only once. The sample taken for sequencing was naive CD4+ T cells sorted from blood. Subset denoted: CD45RA+ positively selected. The receptor source for this set is a man aged 25-45 years in good health.

The rearrangement uses TRBV7-2 and TRBJ2-3; the D gene is possibly TRBD2 (5 bases). CDR1 is SGHTA and CDR2 is FQGNSA in the germline V gene. This CDR3 has 16 residues. Between the trimmed V and J ends, which lost 0 bases and 0 bases, there was a span of 10 bases. The CDR3 coding sequence is TGTGCCAGCAGCTTAGCGAGCGGTGCTAGCACAGATACGCAGTATTTT. Its translation: CASSLASGASTDTQYF.

Of note for this clone: Other DNA sequences within the sample encode an identical CDR3. The chain uses TRBV19 and TRBJ2-3; perhaps TRBD2 as D (5 bases). The CDR3 length is 15 residues. Per germline, CDR1 LNHDA and CDR2 SQIVND (reference sequence). V lost 2 bases, J lost 0 bases, and 9 bases lay in between. The CDR3 DNA follows: TGTGCCAGTAGTATACTAGCCGCAAGCACAGATACGCAGTATTTT. Translated, it gives CASSILAASTDTQYF. The variable domain in full, completed from reference TRBV19 and TRBJ2-3, reads DGGITQSPKYLFRKEGQNVTLSCEQNLNHDAMYWYRQDPGQGLRLIYYSQIVNDFQKGDIAEGYSVSREKKESFPLTVTSAQKNPTAFYLCASSILAASTDTQYFGPGTRLTVL.

This chain uses TRBV28 with TRBJ2-1, with D perhaps being TRBD1 or TRBD2 (5 bases each). This CDR3 comprises 12 residues. The germline gives CDR1 MDHEN, CDR2 SYDVKM. The ends were cut back, 6 bases at V and 11 bases at J, with 14 bases in the middle. The CDR3 loop is CASSPGTTKQFF. The DNA of the CDR3 is TGTGCCAGCAGCCCTGGGACCACTAAGCAGTTCTTC.

The CDR3: CASSLGENNQPQHF. DNA of the CDR3: TGTGCCAGCAGCCTGGGGGAGAACAATCAGCCCCAGCATTTT. The chain uses TRBV4-2 and TRBJ1-5, with a tentative D call TRBD1 (5 bases). Per the germline V gene, CDR1 is LGHNA and CDR2 is YNFKEQ. V lost 4 bases and J lost 3, with 10 bases in between. The CDR3 sequence is 14 residues long.

The chain employs TRBV29-1 and TRBJ1-1; TRBD1 agrees at 8 bases. Germline-derived CDR1 and CDR2 are SQVTM and ANQGSEA. V shed 8 bases, J shed 1 base, and the junction held 12 bases outside the gene matches. The CDR3 spans 15 residues. CDR3 loop: CSSRGLGEGNTEAFF. CDR3 sequence (DNA): TGCAGCTCCAGGGGGCTGGGGGAAGGGAACACTGAAGCTTTCTTT.

This clone was recorded once. V is TRBV18 and J is TRBJ1-4; 7 bases are shared with TRBD1. V shed 0 bases and J 11 bases; nucleotides not matched to a gene: 9. CDR1 KGHSH and CDR2 LQKENI come from the germline V gene. The CDR3 extends over 15 amino acids. The CDR3 bases are TGTGCCAGCTCACCACCGAATGACAGGGTCGGGAAACTGTTTTTT. Its protein product is CASSPPNDRVGKLFF. Combining the CDR3 with reference TRBV18 and TRBJ1-4 gives the whole variable domain NAGVMQNPRHLVRRRGQEARLRCSPMKGHSHVYWYRQLPEEGLKFMVYLQKENIIDESGMPKERFSAEFPKEGPSILRIQQVVRGDSAAYFCASSPPNDRVGKLFFGSGTQLSVL.

J is TRBJ2-5 and V is TRBV6-5; 12 bases line up with TRBD2. The junction had 4 bases not matched to a gene; V was cut back by 5 bases and J by 3 bases. Germline V gene data show CDR1 as MNHEY and CDR2 as SVGAGI. The CDR3 covers 15 residues. The CDR3 is CASSPPSGREETQYF. The CDR3 DNA reads TGTGCCAGCAGTCCCCCTAGCGGGAGGGAAGAGACCCAGTACTTC.

The gene calls are TRBV12-5 and TRBJ1-1; D remains unclear. V lost 5 bases to trimming and J lost 1 base, with 8 bases between them. Germline CDR1 reads LGHNT; CDR2 reads FRNRAP. This CDR3 contains 13 residues. The CDR3 reads CASGGTRNTEAFF. The CDR3 DNA sequence: TGTGCTAGTGGTGGAACAAGGAACACTGAAGCTTTCTTT.

This clone showed up just a few times. The chain uses TRBV19 and TRBJ1-2; D remains unclear. CDR3 size: 14 residues. V was shortened by 3 bases and J by 6 bases, with 14 bases between the two germline ends. Germline V gives CDR1 LNHDA, CDR2 SQIVND (reference sequence). The CDR3 region is CASSIWAAMDGYTF. In DNA, the CDR3 is TGTGCCAGTAGTATCTGGGCGGCGATGGATGGCTACACCTTC.

This sequence joins TRBV19 and TRBJ1-1, with TRBD1 matching 7 bases. The CDR3 has 16 residues. V lost 4 bases, J lost 1 base, and 9 bases stayed unmatched. Germline V gene data show CDR1 as LNHDA and CDR2 as SQIVND (reference sequence). This chain's CDR3 is CASSSPRDRANTEAFF. CDR3 in DNA: TGTGCCAGTAGTAGCCCCAGAGACAGGGCGAACACTGAAGCTTTCTTT.

In its sample, this clone was seen once. CDR3 sequence: CASSLNRLSGANVLTF. CDR3 bases: TGTGCCAGCAGTTTGAATCGACTATCGGGGGCCAACGTCCTGACTTTC. This chain links TRBV27 with TRBJ2-6; D is possibly TRBD2 (5 bases). The CDR3 sequence is 16 residues long. With 3 bases removed from V and 4 bases from J, the gap between germline ends came to 13 bases. CDR1 is MNHEY, CDR2 SMNVEV, per germline (reference sequence).

The chain combines TRBV20-1 with TRBJ1-4; no clear D. V lost 3 bases to trimming and J lost 8 bases, with 4 bases between them. The germline gives CDR1 DFQATT, CDR2 SNEGSKA (reference sequence). CDR3 length equals 10 residues. The CDR3, as DNA: TGCAGTGCTAGCGAGGAAAAACTGTTTTTT. Translating gives CSASEEKLFF.

The CDR3 reads CASSQDSMLYF. The CDR3 DNA reads as TGCGCCAGCAGCCAGGACAGTATGTTGTACTTC. The chain joins TRBV5-1 to TRBJ2-7; D is perhaps TRBD1 (6 bases). The CDR3 is 11 residues long. Trimming left V 4 bases short and J 12 bases short, with 14 bases between. CDR1 SGHRS and CDR2 YFSETQ come from the germline V gene.

The chain carries TRBV6-6 and TRBJ2-1; D possibly uses TRBD1 or TRBD2 (5 bases each). CDR1 is MNHNY, CDR2 SVGAGI, per germline (reference sequence). V was cut by 6 bases and J by 8 bases, with 23 bases left in between. This CDR3 spans 16 amino acids. The CDR3 DNA follows: TGTGCCAGCAGGGGACCGAGGACGCATCATGGCGATGAGCAGTTCTTC. It yields the protein CASRGPRTHHGDEQFF.

This clone showed up just once. This chain joins TRBV5-4 and TRBJ2-1; possible D gene TRBD2, 6 bases. This CDR3 has 16 residues. The V gene lost 2 bases and the J gene lost 5 bases, with 17 bases spanning the gap. Germline V gene lookup returns CDR1 SGHNT and CDR2 YYREEE (reference sequence). This chain's CDR3 is CASSFPTFTGDNEQFF. Written as DNA, the CDR3 is TGTGCCAGCAGCTTTCCAACTTTCACGGGGGACAATGAGCAGTTCTTC.

With respect to this clone: Compared with germline, one end of the junction differs, possibly owing to a read error. The chain recombines TRBV30 with TRBJ2-7; 7 nucleotides agree with TRBD1. Per the germline V gene, CDR1 is GTSNPN and CDR2 is SVGIG (reference sequence). CDR3 length equals 10 residues. The CDR3: CLVGGAGQYF. The CDR3 DNA reads as TGCCTCGTAGGGGGCGCCGGGCAGTACTTC.

The chain couples TRBV6-1 to TRBJ1-1; D gene ambiguous. The CDR3 length is 15 residues. V lost 7 bases and J 3 bases, leaving 18 bases between the germline ends. Germline V lookup: CDR1 MNHNS, CDR2 SASEGT. CDR3 in amino acids: CASIFPPVIHTEAFF. As DNA, the CDR3 is TGTGCCAGCATCTTTCCCCCGGTCATTCACACTGAAGCTTTCTTT.

The J gene is TRBJ2-4, the V gene TRBV4-1; perhaps TRBD2 as D (6 bases). V lost 5 bases and J lost 7, with 15 bases in between. CDR1 MGHRA and CDR2 YSYEKL come from the germline V gene. CDR3 length: 14 amino acids. For the CDR3, the DNA is TGCGCCAGCAGCGATCAAAGGACTACGAACATTCAGTACTTC. Residues: CASSDQRTTNIQYF.

The V call is TRBV7-9, the J call TRBJ1-5; 7 nucleotides line up with TRBD1. The CDR3 is 12 residues long. The V and J ends lost 5 bases and 8 bases, in that order; junction bases with no gene match: 3. Germline V gives CDR1 SEHNR, CDR2 FQNEAQ (reference sequence). CDR3 nucleotide sequence: TGTGCCAGCAGCATAGGGGGCAAGCCCCAGCATTTT. Encoded protein: CASSIGGKPQHF.

V gene TRBV5-1 combines with J gene TRBJ2-3; TRBD1 might be the D (5 bases). CDR1 is SGHRS and CDR2 is YFSETQ in the germline V gene. The V end lost 1 base, the J end lost 1 base, and 13 bases lay between the germline ends. This CDR3 spans 16 amino acids. The CDR3, as DNA: TGCGCCAGCAGCTTGTATCAGGGTGGCGGCACAGATACGCAGTATTTT. Protein sequence: CASSLYQGGGTDTQYF.

Worth noting for this clone: Other DNA sequences in the same sample also yield this CDR3. This chain joins TRBV6-1 and TRBJ2-3, with no clear D. Per the germline V gene, CDR1 is MNHNS and CDR2 is SASEGT. Trimming stripped 3 bases from V and 5 bases from J, with 3 bases between. The CDR3 is 11 residues long. CDR3 protein: CASSDLDTQYF. The CDR3 DNA sequence: TGTGCCAGCAGTGACCTAGATACGCAGTATTTT.

J is TRBJ2-1 and V is TRBV4-2; TRBD2 aligns across 12 bases. The CDR3 runs 19 residues. The germline V gene has CDR1 LGHNA and CDR2 YNFKEQ. The V gene end was trimmed by 3 bases and the J gene end by 4 bases; junction bases not matched to a gene: 13. CDR3 in amino acids: CASSQDTSGRTLTYNEQFF. The CDR3 DNA reads TGTGCCAGCAGCCAGGATACTAGCGGGAGGACCCTAACTTACAATGAGCAGTTCTTC.

The V and J genes are TRBV5-4 and TRBJ2-3; 14 nucleotides match TRBD2. This CDR3 region has 17 residues. The V gene's germline CDR1 is SGHNT and CDR2 YYREEE (reference sequence). Trimming at V came to 4 bases and at J to 3 bases, leaving 7 bases not matched to a gene. The chain's CDR3 is CASSPTSGRAVTDTQYF. CDR3 nucleotides: TGTGCCAGCAGCCCGACTAGCGGGAGGGCTGTAACAGATACGCAGTATTTT. Variable domain in full (rest from reference TRBV5-4 and TRBJ2-3): ETGVTQSPTHLIKTRGQQVTLRCSSQSGHNTVSWYQQALGQGPQFIFQYYREEENGRGNFPPRFSGLQFPNYSSELNVNALELDDSALYLCASSPTSGRAVTDTQYFGPGTRLTVL.

This sequence joins TRBV4-1 and TRBJ2-7; the D call may be TRBD1 or TRBD2 (5 bases each). The CDR3 has 17 amino acids. Trimming took 2 bases from V and 3 from J, leaving 20 bases between them. The germline gives CDR1 MGHRA, CDR2 YSYEKL. CDR3 sequence reads: CASSQPGTARTSYEQYF. DNA for the CDR3: TGCGCCAGCAGCCAACCCGGGACCGCGCGGACGAGCTACGAGCAGTACTTC.

The gene calls are TRBV5-6 and TRBJ2-3; D might be TRBD2 (6 bases). This CDR3 comprises 17 residues. Trimming removed 2 bases at V and 2 bases at J, with 18 bases between. Germline CDR1 is SGHDT and CDR2 is YYEEEE. CDR3 in amino acids: CASSFGGRKGDTDTQYF. CDR3 nucleotide sequence: TGTGCCAGCAGCTTCGGGGGTCGGAAAGGGGACACAGATACGCAGTATTTT.

The chain couples TRBV23-1 to TRBJ1-1, with TRBD1 matching 9 bases. TRBV23-1 qualifies as an ORF whose function is uncertain. Trimming removed 4 bases from V and 1 base from J; junction bases left unmatched: 4. This CDR3 has 15 amino acids. CDR3 protein: CASSLDRGTNTEAFF. The CDR3 region has the DNA TGCGCCAGCAGTCTAGACAGGGGGACGAACACTGAAGCTTTCTTT.

This chain links TRBV27 with TRBJ2-3; 12 bases line up with TRBD2. J gave up 3 bases and V 2 bases, and 6 bases lay outside the gene matches. Germline loops: CDR1 MNHEY, CDR2 SMNVEV (reference sequence). The CDR3 length is 17 residues. The DNA for the CDR3 is TGTGCCAGCAGTTTAGGGCTAGCGGGAGGGATAACAGATACGCAGTATTTT. The encoded protein is CASSLGLAGGITDTQYF.

In DNA form, the CDR3 reads TGTGCCAGTGGGACCCACAATGAGCAGTTCTTC. This gives the protein CASGTHNEQFF. The V and J genes are TRBV19 and TRBJ2-1, with D perhaps assigned TRBD1 or TRBD2 (5 bases each). CDR3 size: 11 residues. The germline V gene has CDR1 LNHDA and CDR2 SQIVND (reference sequence). V lost 8 bases to trimming and J lost 5 bases, with 7 bases between them.

Concerning this clone itself: The same CDR3 can be traced to other DNA sequences in this sample. The chain joins TRBV7-2 to TRBJ2-2; D unresolved. The V gene's germline CDR1 is SGHTA and CDR2 FQGNSA. V lost 2 bases, J lost 5 bases, and 6 bases lay in between. The CDR3 has 13 residues. For the CDR3, the DNA is TGTGCCAGCAGCTTACTGGGAACCGGGGAGCTGTTTTTT. Its protein is CASSLLGTGELFF.

This clone appeared once. The chain is built from TRBV15 and TRBJ1-4, with 8 bases aligning to TRBD1. J lost 8 bases, V lost 3 bases, and 2 bases had no gene match. Germline assignment: CDR1 LNHNV and CDR2 YYDKDF (reference sequence). The CDR3 extends over 13 amino acids. CDR3 residues: CATSSRGREKLFF. Written as DNA, the CDR3 is TGTGCCACCAGCAGCAGGGGGCGGGAAAAACTGTTTTTT.

The chain couples TRBV5-1 to TRBJ1-4; D remains ambiguous. Looked up from germline, CDR1 is SGHRS and CDR2 is YFSETQ. V lost 1 base and J lost 5, with 12 bases in between. The CDR3 spans 15 residues. Written as DNA, the CDR3 is TGCGCCAGCAGCTTGATGCAGGCAAAAAATGAAAAACTGTTTTTT. Its translation: CASSLMQAKNEKLFF.